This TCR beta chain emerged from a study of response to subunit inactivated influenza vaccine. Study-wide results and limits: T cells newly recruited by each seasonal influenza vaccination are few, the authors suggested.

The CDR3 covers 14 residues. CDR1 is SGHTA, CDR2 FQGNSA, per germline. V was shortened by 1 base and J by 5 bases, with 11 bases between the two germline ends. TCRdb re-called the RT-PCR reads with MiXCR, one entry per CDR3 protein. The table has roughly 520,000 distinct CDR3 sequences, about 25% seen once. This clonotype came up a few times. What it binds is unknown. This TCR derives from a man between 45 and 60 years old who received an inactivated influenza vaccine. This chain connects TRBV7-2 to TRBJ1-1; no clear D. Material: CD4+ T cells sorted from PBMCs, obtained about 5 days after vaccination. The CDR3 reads CASSLDSSYTEAFF. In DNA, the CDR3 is TGTGCCAGCAGCTTAGACAGCTCTTATACTGAAGCTTTCTTT. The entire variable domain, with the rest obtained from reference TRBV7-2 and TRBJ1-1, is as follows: GAGVSQSPSNKVTEKGKDVELRCDPISGHTALYWYRQSLGQGLEFLIYFQGNSAPDKSGLPSDRFSAERTGGSVSTLTIQRTQQEDSAVYLCASSLDSSYTEAFFGQGTRLTVV.